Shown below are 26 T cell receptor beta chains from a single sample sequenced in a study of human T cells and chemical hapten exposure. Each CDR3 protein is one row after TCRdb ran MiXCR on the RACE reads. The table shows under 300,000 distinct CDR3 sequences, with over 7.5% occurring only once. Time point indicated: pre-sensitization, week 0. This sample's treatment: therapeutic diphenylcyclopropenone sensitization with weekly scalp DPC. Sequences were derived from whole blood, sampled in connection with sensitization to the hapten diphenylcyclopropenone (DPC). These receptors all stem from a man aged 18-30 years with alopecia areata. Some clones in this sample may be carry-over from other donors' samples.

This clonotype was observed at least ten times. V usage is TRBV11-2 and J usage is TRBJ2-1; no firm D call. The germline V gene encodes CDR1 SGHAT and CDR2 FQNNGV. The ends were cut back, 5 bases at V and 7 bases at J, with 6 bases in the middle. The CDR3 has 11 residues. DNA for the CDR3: TGTGCCAGCAGCCCAGGAAATGAGCAGTTCTTC. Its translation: CASSPGNEQFF.

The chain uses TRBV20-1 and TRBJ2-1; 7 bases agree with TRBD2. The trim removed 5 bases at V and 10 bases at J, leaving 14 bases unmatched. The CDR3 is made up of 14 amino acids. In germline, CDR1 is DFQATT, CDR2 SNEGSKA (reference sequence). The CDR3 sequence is CSAPSGGLEGEQFF. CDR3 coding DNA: TGCAGTGCTCCCTCCGGGGGGTTAGAGGGCGAGCAGTTCTTC.

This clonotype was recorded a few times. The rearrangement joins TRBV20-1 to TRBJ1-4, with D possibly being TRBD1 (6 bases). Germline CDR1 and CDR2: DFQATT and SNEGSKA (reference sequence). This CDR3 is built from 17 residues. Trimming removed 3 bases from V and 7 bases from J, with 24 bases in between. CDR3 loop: CSASDRSTVRASEKLFF. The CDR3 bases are TGCAGTGCTAGCGACAGGAGTACCGTACGCGCCAGTGAAAAACTGTTTTTT.

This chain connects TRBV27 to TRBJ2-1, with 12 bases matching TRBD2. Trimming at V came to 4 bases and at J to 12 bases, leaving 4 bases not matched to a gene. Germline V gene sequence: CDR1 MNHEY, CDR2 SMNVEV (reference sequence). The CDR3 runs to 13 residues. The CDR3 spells CASSSGLAGSQFF. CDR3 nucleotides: TGTGCCAGCAGTTCCGGACTAGCGGGGTCGCAGTTCTTC.

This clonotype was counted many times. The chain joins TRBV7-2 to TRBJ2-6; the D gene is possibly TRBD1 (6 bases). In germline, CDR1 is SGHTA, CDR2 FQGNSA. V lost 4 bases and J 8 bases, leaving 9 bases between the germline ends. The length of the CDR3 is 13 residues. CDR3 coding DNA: TGTGCCAGCAGCTCCAGGGGTACCAACGTCCTGACTTTC. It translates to CASSSRGTNVLTF.

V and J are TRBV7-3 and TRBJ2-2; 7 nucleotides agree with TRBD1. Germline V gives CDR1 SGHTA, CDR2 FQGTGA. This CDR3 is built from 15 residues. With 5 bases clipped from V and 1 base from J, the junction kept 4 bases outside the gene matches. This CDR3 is CASSADRKNTGELFF. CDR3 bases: TGTGCCAGCAGCGCGGACAGGAAGAACACCGGGGAGCTGTTTTTT. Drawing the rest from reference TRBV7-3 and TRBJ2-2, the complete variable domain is GAGVSQTPSNKVTEKGKYVELRCDPISGHTALYWYRQSLGQGPEFLIYFQGTGAADDSGLPNDRFFAVRPEGSVSTLKIQRTERGDSAVYLCASSADRKNTGELFFGEGSRLTVL.

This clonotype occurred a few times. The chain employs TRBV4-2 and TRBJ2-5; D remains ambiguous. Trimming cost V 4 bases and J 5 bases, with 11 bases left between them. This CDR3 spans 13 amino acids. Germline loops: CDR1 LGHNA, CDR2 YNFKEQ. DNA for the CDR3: TGTGCCAGCAGCCGCCTCCCCGGGGAGACCCAGTACTTC. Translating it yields CASSRLPGETQYF.

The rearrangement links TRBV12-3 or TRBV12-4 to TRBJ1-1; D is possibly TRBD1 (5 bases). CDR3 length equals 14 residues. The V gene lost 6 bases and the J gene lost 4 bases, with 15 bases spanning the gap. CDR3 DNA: TGTGCCAGCAGCCTAGGGACGGAGAGCACTGAAGCTTTCTTT. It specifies CASSLGTESTEAFF.

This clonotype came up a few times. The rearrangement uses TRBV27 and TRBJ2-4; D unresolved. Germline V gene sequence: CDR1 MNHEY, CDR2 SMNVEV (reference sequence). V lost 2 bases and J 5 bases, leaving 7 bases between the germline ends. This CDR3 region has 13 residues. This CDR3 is CASSLRAQNIQYF. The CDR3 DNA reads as TGTGCCAGCAGTTTAAGGGCCCAAAACATTCAGTACTTC.

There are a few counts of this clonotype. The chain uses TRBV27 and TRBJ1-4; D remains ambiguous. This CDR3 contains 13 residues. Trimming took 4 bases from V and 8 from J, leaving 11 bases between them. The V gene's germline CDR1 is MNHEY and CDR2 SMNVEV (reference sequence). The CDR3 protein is CASSSTVGEKLFF. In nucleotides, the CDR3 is TGTGCCAGCAGTTCCACAGTCGGCGAAAAACTGTTTTTT.

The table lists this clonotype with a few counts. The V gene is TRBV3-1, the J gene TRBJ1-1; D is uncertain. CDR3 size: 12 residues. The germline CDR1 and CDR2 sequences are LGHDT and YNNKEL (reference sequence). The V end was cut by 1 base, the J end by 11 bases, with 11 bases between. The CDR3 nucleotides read TGTGCCAGCAGCCAAGGATCTGGGTACGCTTTCTTT. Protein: CASSQGSGYAFF.

The CDR3 region has the DNA TGTGCCACTGTGGACAGGGGAGCTGGAAACACCATATATTTT. Translating it yields CATVDRGAGNTIYF. This chain links TRBV10-3 with TRBJ1-3; 9 positions agree with TRBD1. The V gene end was trimmed by 10 bases and the J gene end by 2 bases; junction bases not matched to a gene: 6. The CDR3 is 14 amino acids. From germline, CDR1 is ENHRY and CDR2 SYGVKD.

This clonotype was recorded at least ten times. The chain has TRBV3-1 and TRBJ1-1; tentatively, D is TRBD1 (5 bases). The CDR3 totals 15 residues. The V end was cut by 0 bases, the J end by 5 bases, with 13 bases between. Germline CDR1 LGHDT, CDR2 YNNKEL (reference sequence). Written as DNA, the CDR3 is TGTGCCAGCAGCCAAGATGCAGGGTTTGCTACTGAAGCTTTCTTT. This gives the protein CASSQDAGFATEAFF.

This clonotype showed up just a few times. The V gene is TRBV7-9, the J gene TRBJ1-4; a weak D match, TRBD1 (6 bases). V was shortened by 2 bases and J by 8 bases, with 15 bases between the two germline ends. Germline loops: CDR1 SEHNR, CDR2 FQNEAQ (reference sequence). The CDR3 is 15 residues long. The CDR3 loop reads CASSLKQGSSEKLFF. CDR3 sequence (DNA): TGTGCCAGCAGCTTAAAGCAGGGGAGTTCGGAAAAACTGTTTTTT.

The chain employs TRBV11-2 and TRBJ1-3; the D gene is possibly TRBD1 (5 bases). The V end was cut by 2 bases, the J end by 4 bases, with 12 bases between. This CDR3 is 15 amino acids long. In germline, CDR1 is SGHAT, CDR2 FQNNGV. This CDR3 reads CASSLPGRGGNTIYF. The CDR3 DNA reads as TGTGCCAGCAGCTTACCAGGGAGAGGGGGAAACACCATATATTTT. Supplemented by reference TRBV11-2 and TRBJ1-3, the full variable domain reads EAGVAQSPRYKIIEKRQSVAFWCNPISGHATLYWYQQILGQGPKLLIQFQNNGVVDDSQLPKDRFSAERLKGVDSTLKIQPAKLEDSAVYLCASSLPGRGGNTIYFGEGSWLTVV.

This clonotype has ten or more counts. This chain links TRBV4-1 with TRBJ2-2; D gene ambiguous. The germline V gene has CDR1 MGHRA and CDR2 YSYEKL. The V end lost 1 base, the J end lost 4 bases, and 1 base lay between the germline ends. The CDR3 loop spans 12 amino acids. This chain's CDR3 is CASSQGTGELFF. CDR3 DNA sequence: TGCGCCAGCAGCCAAGGCACCGGGGAGCTGTTTTTT.

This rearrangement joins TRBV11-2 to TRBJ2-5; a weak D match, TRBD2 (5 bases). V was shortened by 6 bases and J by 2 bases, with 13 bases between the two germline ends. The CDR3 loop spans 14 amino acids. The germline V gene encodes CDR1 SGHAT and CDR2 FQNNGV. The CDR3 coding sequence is TGTGCCAGCAGTCCCTTCCGGGGACAAGAGACCCAGTACTTC. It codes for CASSPFRGQETQYF.

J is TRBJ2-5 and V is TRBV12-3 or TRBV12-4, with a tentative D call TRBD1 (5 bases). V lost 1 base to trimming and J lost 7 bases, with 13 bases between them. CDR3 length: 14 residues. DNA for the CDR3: TGTGCCAGCAGTTTAGGCAACCCTCAGGGGACCCAGTACTTC. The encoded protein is CASSLGNPQGTQYF.

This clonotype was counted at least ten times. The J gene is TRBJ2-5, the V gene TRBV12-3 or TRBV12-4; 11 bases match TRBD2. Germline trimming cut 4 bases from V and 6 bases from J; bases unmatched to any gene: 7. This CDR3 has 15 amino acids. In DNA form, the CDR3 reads TGTGCCAGCAGTTCGGGGACTAGCGGCCCGCAGACCCAGTACTTC. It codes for CASSSGTSGPQTQYF.

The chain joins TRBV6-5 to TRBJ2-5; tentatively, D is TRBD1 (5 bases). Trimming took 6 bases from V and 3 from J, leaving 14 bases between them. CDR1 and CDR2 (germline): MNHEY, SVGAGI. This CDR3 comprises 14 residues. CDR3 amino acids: CASRKTAIKETQYF. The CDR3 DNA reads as TGTGCCAGCAGAAAGACAGCCATAAAAGAGACCCAGTACTTC.

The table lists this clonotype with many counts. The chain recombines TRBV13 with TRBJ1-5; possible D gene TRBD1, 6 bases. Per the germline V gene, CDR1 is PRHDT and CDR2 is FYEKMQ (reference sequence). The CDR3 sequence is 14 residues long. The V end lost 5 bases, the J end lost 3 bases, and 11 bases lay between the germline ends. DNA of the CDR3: TGTGCCAGCAGCAAACAGGGATACAATCAGCCCCAGCATTTT. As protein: CASSKQGYNQPQHF.

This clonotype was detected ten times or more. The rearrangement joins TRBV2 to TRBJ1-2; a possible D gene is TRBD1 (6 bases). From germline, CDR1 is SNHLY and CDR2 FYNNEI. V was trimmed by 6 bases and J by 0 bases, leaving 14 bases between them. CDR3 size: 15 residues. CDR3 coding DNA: TGTGCCAGCAGCAAAACAGGGCTCACTAACTATGGCTACACCTTC. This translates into CASSKTGLTNYGYTF.

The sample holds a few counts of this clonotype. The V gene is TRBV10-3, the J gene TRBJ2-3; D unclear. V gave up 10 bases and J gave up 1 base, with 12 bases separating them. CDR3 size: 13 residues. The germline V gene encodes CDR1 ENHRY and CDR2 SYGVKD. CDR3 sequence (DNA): TGTGCCAGATCTGACGGAGGCACAGATACGCAGTATTTT. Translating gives CARSDGGTDTQYF.

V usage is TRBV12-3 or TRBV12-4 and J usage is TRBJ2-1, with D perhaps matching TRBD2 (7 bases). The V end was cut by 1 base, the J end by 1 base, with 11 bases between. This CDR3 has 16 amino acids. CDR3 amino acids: CASSLGGGPSYNEQFF. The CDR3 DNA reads TGTGCCAGCAGTTTAGGGGGGGGGCCTTCCTACAATGAGCAGTTCTTC.

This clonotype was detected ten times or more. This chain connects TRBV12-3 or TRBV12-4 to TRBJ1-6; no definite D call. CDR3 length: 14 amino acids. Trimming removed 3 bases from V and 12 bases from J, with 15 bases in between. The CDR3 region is CASSFYGEIQPLHF. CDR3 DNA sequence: TGTGCCAGCAGTTTCTACGGGGAAATTCAACCCCTCCACTTT.

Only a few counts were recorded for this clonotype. The CDR3 DNA follows: TGTGCCAGCAGTTATCAGACCGGACTGGGCGGGGAGCTGTTTTTT. Protein product: CASSYQTGLGGELFF. This chain connects TRBV6-5 to TRBJ2-2, with a weak D call TRBD2 (5 bases). The germline V gene encodes CDR1 MNHEY and CDR2 SVGAGI. Trimming took 3 bases from V and 7 from J, leaving 15 bases between them. CDR3 size: 15 residues.